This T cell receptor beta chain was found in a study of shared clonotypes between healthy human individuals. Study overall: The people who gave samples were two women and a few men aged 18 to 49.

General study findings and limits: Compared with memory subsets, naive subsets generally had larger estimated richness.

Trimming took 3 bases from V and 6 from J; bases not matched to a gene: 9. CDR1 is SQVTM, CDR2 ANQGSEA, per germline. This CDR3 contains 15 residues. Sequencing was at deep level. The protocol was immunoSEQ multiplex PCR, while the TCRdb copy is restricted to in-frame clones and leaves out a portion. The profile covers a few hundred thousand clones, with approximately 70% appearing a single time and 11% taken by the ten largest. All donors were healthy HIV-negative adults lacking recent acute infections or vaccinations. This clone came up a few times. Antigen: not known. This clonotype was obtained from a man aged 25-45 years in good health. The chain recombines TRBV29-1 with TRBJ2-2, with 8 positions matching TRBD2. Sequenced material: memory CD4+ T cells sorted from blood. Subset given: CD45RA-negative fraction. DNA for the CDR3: TGCAGCGTTGAGTCTCGGGAGGGCCCGTCCGGGGAGCTGTTTTTT. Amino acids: CSVESREGPSGELFF.